The following is a T cell receptor beta chain sequence with its context. The record originates from a study of blood T cell repertoires in COVID-19. V lost 2 bases and J lost 10, with 12 bases in between. The CDR3 loop spans 14 amino acids. The germline CDR1 and CDR2 sequences are MNHEY and SMNVEV (reference sequence). Repertoires were generated with immunoSEQ multiplex PCR, while TCRdb's copy carries only in-frame clones and drops some. The sample includes about 200,000 clones, 80% to 85% seen only once; the top ten take 8% to 9%. The chain links TRBV27 to TRBJ1-6, with D possibly TRBD1 on 6 matching bases. The sample consisted of peripheral blood. The receptor was isolated from a woman over 75 with COVID-19, enrolled during active disease. CDR3 nucleotide sequence: TGTGCCAGCAGTTTACGACAGGTTTCCTCACCCCTCCACTTT. As protein: CASSLRQVSSPLHF.